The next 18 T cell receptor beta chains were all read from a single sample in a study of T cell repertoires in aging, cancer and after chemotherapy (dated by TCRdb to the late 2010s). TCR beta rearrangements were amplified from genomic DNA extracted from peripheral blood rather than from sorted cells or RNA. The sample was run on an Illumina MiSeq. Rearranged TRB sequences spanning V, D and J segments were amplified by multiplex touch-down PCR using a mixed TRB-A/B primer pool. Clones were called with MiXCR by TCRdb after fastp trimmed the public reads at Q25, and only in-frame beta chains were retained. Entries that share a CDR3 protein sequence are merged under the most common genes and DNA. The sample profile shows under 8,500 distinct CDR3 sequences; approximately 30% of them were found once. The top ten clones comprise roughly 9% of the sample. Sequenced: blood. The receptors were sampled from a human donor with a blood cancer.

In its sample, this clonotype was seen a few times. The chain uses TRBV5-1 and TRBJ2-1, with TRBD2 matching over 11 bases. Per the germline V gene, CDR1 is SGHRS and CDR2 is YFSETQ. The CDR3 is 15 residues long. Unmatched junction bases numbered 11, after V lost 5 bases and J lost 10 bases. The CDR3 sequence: CASRDRLAGSEEQFF. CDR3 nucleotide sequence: TGCGCCAGCAGAGATCGACTAGCGGGGTCGGAGGAGCAGTTCTTC.

CDR3 nucleotides: TGTGCCAGCAGCTTAATGCGGAGATACGGACCGAACTATGGCTACACCTTC. It yields the protein CASSLMRRYGPNYGYTF. The J gene is TRBJ1-2, the V gene TRBV11-3; no clear D. Looked up from germline, CDR1 is SGHNT and CDR2 is YENEEA. The CDR3 consists of 17 residues. Trimming stripped 2 bases from V and 2 bases from J, with 18 bases between.

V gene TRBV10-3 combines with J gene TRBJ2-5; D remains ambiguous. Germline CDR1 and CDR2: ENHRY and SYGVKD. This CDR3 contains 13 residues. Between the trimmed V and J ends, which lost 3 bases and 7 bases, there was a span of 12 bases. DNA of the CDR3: TGTGCCATCAGTGACCCGGGCCATGGGACCCAGTACTTC. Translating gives CAISDPGHGTQYF.

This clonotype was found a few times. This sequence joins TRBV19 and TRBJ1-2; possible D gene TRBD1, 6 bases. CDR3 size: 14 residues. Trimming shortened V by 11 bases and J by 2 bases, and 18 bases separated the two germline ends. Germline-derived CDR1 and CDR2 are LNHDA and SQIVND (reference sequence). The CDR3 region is CASRTEDRNYGYTF. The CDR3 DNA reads TGTGCCTCTCGAACCGAGGACAGAAACTATGGCTACACCTTC.

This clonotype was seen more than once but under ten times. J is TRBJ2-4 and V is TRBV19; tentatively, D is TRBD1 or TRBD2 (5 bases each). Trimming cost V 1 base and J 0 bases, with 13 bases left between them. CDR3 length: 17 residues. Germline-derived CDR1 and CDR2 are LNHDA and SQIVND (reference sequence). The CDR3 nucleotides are TGTGCCAGTAGTATAGTCGGGGCCGGGGTAGCCAAAAACATTCAGTACTTC. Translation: CASSIVGAGVAKNIQYF.

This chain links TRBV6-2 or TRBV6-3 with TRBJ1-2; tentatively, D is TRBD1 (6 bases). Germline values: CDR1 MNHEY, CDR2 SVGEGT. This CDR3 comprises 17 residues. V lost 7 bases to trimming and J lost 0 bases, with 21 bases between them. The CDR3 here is CASNMDSPRISNYGYTF. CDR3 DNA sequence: TGTGCCAGCAATATGGACAGCCCCAGAATTTCTAACTATGGCTACACCTTC.

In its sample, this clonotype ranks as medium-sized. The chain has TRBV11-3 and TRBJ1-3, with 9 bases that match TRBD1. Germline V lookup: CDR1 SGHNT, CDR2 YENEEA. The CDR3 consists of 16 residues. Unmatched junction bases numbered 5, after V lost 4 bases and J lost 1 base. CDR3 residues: CASSSNRGPSGNTIYF. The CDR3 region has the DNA TGTGCCAGCAGCTCGAACAGGGGGCCATCTGGAAACACCATATATTTT.

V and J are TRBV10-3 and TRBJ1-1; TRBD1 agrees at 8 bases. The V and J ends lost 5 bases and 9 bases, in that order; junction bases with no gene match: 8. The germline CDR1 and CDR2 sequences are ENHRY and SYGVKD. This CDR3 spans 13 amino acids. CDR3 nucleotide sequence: TGTGCCATCAGTTCTCTGGACAGGGAGAAAGCTTTCTTT. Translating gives CAISSLDREKAFF.

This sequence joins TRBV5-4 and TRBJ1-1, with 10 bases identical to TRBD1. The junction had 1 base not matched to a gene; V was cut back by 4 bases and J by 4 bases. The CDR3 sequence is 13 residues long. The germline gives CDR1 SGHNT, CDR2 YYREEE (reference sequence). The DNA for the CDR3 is TGTGCCAGCAGCCGGGACAGGGGCACTGAAGCTTTCTTT. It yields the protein CASSRDRGTEAFF.

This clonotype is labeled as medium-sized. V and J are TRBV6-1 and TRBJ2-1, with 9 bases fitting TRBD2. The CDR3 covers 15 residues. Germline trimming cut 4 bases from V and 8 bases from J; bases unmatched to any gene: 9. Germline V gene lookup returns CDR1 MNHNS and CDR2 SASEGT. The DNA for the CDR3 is TGTGCCAGCAGTGGAGAAGCGGGGGGTAGCGATGAGCAGTTCTTC. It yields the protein CASSGEAGGSDEQFF.

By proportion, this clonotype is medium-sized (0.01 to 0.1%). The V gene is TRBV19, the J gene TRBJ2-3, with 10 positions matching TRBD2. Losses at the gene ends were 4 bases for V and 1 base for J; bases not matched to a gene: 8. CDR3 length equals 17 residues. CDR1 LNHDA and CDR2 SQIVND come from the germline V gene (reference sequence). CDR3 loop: CASSSRLAGRRTDTQYF. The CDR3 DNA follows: TGTGCCAGTAGTAGCAGACTAGCGGGCCGTCGCACAGATACGCAGTATTTT.

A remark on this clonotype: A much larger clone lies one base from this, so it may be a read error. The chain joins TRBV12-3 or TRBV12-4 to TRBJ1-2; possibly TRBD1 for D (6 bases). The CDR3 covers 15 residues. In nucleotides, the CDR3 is TGTACCAGCAGTCCGGACAGCCTCTACTCCTATGGCTACACCTTC. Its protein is CTSSPDSLYSYGYTF.

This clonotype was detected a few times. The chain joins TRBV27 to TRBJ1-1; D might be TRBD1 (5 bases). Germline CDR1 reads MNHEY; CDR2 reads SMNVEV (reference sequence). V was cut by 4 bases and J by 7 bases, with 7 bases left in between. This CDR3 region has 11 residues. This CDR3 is CASSSRGEAFF. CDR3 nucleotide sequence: TGTGCCAGCAGTTCTAGGGGTGAAGCTTTCTTT.

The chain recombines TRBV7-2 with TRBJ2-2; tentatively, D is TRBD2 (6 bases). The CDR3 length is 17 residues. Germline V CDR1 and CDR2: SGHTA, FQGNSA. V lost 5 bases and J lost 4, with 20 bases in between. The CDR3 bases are TGTGCCAGCAGCAACGAAGCGTCTTTCGGGGGCACCGGGGAGCTGTTTTTT. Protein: CASSNEASFGGTGELFF. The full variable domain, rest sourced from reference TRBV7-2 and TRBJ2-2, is GAGVSQSPSNKVTEKGKDVELRCDPISGHTALYWYRQSLGQGLEFLIYFQGNSAPDKSGLPSDRFSAERTGGSVSTLTIQRTQQEDSAVYLCASSNEASFGGTGELFFGEGSRLTVL.

Here the CDR3 reads CSASRDRGWDGYTF. The CDR3 bases are TGCAGTGCTAGCCGGGACAGGGGGTGGGATGGCTACACCTTC. V and J are TRBV20-1 and TRBJ1-2; 11 bases align to TRBD1. The trim removed 3 bases at V and 6 bases at J, leaving 6 bases unmatched. There are 14 residues in the CDR3. Germline-derived CDR1 and CDR2 are DFQATT and SNEGSKA (reference sequence).

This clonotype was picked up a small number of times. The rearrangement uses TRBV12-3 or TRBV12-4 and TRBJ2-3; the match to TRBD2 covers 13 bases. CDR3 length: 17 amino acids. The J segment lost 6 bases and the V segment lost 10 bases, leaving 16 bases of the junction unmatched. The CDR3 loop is CATQGGAGTSGADTQYF. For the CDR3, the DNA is TGTGCCACCCAAGGGGGGGCCGGGACTAGCGGGGCCGATACGCAGTATTTT.

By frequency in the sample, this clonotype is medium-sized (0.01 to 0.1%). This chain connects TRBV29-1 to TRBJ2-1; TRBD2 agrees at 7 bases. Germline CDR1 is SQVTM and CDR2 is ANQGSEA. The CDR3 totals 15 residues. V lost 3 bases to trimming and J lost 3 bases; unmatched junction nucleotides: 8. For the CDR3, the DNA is TGCAGCGTTGATAGCCCAGCGGGGCTCTACAATGAGCAGTTCTTC. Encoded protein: CSVDSPAGLYNEQFF.

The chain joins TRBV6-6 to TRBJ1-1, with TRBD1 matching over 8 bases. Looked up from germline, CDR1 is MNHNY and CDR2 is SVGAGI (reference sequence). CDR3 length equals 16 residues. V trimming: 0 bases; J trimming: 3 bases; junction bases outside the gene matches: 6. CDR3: CASSYSTAGGYTEAFF. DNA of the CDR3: TGTGCCAGCAGTTACTCTACGGCAGGGGGCTACACTGAAGCTTTCTTT.